This paragraph reports one T cell receptor beta chain. No antigen is known for it. This entry comes from a study of T cell responses to AZD1222 COVID-19 vaccine. General study points: Repertoires were sampled only after the peak T cell response. Vaccine-associated CD4 TCRs spanned spike, dominant at 160-218 and 743-854. Only a handful of individuals given AZD1222 were seropositive at baseline.

Produced via immunoSEQ multiplex PCR; TCRdb's table is partial and in-frame only. The table records around 160,000 clones, around nine tenths of them present only once. Germline V CDR1 and CDR2: MNHEY, SMNVEV (reference sequence). The CDR3 length is 13 residues. The V and J ends lost 7 bases and 4 bases, in that order; junction bases with no gene match: 6. The sample consisted of peripheral blood, taken on day 0 of MenACWY control vaccination. The sequence derives from an adult in good health. The chain carries TRBV27 and TRBJ1-1, with 7 nucleotides matching TRBD1. The CDR3 sequence: CASTRQGATEAFF. The CDR3 bases are TGTGCCAGCACAAGACAGGGAGCCACTGAAGCTTTCTTT.